This T cell receptor (beta chain) was recovered during a study of sequential checkpoint blockade in melanoma. The treatment denotes: randomized to nivolumab then ipilimumab (arm A) or the reverse (arm B). Method: immunoSEQ multiplex PCR; TCRdb's copy keeps in-frame clones and lacks some. This table holds 35,000 to 50,000 clones, 86% found once. Germline V lookup: CDR1 SGDLS, CDR2 YYNGEE. Germline trimming cut 3 bases from V and 3 bases from J; bases unmatched to any gene: 6. CDR3 length: 16 amino acids. The table lists this clone with a count of one. The source material was CD8+ T cells sorted from blood (inferred from file names), sampled from a patient given nivolumab and ipilimumab in sequence. The rearrangement uses TRBV9 and TRBJ2-7, with 13 bases fitting TRBD2. The source of this sequence is a human donor with melanoma. The CDR3 DNA is TGTGCCAGCAGCGCTGGACTAGCGGGAGAGGGCTACGAGCAGTACTTC. This encodes CASSAGLAGEGYEQYF.